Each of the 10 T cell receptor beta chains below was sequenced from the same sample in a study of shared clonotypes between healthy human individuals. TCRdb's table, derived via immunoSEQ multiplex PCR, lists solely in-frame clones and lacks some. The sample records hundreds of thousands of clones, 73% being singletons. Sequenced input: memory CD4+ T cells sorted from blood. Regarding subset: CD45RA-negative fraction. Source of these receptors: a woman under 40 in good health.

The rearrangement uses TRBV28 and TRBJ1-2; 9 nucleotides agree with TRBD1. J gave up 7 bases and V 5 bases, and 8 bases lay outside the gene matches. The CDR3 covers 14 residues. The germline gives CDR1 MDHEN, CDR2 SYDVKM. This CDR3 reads CASSTGTGIFGYTF. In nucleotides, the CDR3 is TGTGCCAGCAGTACAGGGACAGGGATCTTTGGCTACACCTTC.

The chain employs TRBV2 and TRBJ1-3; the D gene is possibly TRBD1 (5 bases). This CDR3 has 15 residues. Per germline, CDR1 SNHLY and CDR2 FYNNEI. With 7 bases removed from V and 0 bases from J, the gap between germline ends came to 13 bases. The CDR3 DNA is TGTGCCAGCATCCAGAGAGACAGCTCTGGAAACACCATATATTTT. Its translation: CASIQRDSSGNTIYF.

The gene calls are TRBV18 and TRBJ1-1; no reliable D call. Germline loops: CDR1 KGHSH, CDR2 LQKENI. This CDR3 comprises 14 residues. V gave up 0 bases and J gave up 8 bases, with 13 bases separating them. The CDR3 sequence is CASSPPSPPREAFF. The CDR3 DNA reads TGTGCCAGCTCACCACCCTCCCCCCCAAGGGAAGCTTTCTTT.

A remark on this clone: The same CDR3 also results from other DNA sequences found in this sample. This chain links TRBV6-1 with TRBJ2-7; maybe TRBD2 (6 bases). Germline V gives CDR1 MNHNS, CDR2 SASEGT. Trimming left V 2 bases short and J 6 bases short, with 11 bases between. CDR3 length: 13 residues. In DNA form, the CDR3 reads TGTGCCAGCAGTGAACTCTTTAGCGGCGAGCAGTACTTC. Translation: CASSELFSGEQYF.

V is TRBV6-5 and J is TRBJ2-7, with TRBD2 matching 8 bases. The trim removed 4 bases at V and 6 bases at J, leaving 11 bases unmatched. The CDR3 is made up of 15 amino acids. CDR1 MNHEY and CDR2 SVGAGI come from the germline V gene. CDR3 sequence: CASSSTLAGTSEQYF. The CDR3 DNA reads TGTGCCAGCAGTTCCACCCTTGCAGGGACTAGCGAGCAGTACTTC.

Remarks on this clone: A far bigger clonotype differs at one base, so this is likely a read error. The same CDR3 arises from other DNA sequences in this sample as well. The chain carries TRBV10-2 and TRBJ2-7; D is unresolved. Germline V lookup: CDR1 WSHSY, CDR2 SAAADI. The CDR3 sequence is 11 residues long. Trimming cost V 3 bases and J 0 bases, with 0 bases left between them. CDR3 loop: CASSDSYEQYF. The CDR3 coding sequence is TGCGCCAGCAGTGACTCCTACGAGCAGTACTTC.

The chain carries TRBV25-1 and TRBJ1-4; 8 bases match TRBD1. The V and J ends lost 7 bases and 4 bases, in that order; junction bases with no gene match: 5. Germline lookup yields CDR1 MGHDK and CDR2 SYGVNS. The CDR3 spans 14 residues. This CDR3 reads CASTGTGLNEKLFF. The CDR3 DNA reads TGTGCCAGCACCGGGACAGGCCTTAATGAAAAACTGTTTTTT.

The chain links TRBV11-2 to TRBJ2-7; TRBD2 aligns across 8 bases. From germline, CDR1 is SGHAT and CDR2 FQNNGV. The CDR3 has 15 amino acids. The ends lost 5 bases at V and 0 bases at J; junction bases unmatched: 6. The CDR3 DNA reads TGTGCCAGCAGCGACAGCGGGAGCCCCTCCTACGAGCAGTACTTC. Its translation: CASSDSGSPSYEQYF. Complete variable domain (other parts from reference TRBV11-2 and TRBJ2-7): EAGVAQSPRYKIIEKRQSVAFWCNPISGHATLYWYQQILGQGPKLLIQFQNNGVVDDSQLPKDRFSAERLKGVDSTLKIQPAKLEDSAVYLCASSDSGSPSYEQYFGPGTRLTVT.

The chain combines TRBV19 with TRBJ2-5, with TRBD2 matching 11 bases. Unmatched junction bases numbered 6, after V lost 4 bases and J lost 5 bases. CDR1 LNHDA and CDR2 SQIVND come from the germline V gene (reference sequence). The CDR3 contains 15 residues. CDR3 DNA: TGTGCCAGTAGTAAGACTAGCGGGACTCGGGAGACCCAGTACTTC. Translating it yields CASSKTSGTRETQYF.

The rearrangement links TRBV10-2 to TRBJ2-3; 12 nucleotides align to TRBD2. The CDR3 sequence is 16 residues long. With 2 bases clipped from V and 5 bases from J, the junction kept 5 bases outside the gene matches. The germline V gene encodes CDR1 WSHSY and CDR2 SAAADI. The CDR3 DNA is TGCGCCAGCAGTGAGCCGGGACTAGCGGGCAGAGATACGCAGTATTTT. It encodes CASSEPGLAGRDTQYF.